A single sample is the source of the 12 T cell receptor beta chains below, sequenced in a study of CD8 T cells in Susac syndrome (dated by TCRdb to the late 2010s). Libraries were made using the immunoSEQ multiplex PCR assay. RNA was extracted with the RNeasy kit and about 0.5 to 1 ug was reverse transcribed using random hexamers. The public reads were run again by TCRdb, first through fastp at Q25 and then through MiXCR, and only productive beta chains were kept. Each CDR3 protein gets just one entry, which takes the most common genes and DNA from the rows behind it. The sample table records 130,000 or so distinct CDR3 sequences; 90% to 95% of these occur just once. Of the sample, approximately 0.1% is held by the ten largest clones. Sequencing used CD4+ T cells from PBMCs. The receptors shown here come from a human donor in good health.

The CDR3 region is CASSYFRGIGNQPQHF. The CDR3 DNA is TGTGCCAGCAGTTACTTTCGAGGGATTGGCAATCAGCCCCAGCATTTT. The rearrangement uses TRBV6-2 or TRBV6-3 and TRBJ1-5; D is unclear. The germline CDR1 and CDR2 sequences are MNHEY and SVGEGT. The CDR3 runs to 16 residues. V was pared by 1 base and J by 2 bases, with 12 bases between.

The CDR3 sequence is CASSPQGNHEQYF. Here the CDR3 DNA reads TGTGCCAGCTCACCACAGGGGAACCACGAGCAGTACTTC. This sequence joins TRBV18 and TRBJ2-7; tentatively, D is TRBD1 (5 bases). The length of the CDR3 is 13 residues. Germline V lookup: CDR1 KGHSH, CDR2 LQKENI. The V and J ends lost 1 base and 5 bases respectively, with 9 bases between them. Complete variable domain (other parts from reference TRBV18 and TRBJ2-7): NAGVMQNPRHLVRRRGQEARLRCSPMKGHSHVYWYRQLPEEGLKFMVYLQKENIIDESGMPKERFSAEFPKEGPSILRIQQVVRGDSAAYFCASSPQGNHEQYFGPGTRLTVT.

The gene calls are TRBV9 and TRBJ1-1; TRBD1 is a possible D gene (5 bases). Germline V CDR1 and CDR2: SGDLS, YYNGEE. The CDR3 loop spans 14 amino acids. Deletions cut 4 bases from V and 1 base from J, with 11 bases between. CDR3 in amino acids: CASSLRQTNTEAFF. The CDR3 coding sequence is TGTGCCAGCAGCTTAAGACAGACGAACACTGAAGCTTTCTTT.

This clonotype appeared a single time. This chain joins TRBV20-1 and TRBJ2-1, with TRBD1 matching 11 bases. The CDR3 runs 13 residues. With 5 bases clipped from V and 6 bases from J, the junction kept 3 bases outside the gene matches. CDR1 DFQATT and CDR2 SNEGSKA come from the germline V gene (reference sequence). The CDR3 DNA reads TGCAGTGCTGGACAGGGGGCAGGCAATGAGCAGTTCTTC. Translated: CSAGQGAGNEQFF.

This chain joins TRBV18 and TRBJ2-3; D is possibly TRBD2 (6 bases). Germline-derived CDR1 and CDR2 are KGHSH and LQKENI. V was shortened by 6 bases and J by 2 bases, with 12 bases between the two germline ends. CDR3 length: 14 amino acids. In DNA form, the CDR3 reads TGTGCCAGCTCTCGGGGGACTCACACAGATACGCAGTATTTT. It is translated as CASSRGTHTDTQYF.

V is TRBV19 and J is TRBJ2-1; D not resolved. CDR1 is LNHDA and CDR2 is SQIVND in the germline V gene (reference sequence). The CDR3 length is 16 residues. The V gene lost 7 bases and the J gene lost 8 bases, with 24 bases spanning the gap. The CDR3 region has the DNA TGTGCCAGTACCTCCCACTCGCGGCTGTCGGTCTATGAGCAGTTCTTC. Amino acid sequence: CASTSHSRLSVYEQFF. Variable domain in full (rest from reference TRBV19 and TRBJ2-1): DGGITQSPKYLFRKEGQNVTLSCEQNLNHDAMYWYRQDPGQGLRLIYYSQIVNDFQKGDIAEGYSVSREKKESFPLTVTSAQKNPTAFYLCASTSHSRLSVYEQFFGPGTRLTVL.

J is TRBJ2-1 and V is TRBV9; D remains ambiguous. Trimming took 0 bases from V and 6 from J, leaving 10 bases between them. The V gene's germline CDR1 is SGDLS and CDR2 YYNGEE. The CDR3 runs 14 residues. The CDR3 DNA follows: TGTGCCAGCAGCGTAGCTGGGCTACTCAATGAGCAGTTCTTC. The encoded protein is CASSVAGLLNEQFF.

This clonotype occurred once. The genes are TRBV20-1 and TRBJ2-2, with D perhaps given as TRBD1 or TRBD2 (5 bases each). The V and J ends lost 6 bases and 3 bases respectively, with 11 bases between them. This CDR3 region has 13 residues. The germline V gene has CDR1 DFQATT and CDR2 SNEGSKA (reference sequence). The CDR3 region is CSASGHYTGELFF. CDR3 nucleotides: TGCAGTGCCAGCGGACACTACACCGGGGAGCTGTTTTTT.

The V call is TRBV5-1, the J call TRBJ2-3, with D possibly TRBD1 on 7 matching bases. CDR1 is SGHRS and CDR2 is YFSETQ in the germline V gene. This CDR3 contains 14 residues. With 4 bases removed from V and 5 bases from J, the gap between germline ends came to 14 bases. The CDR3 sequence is CASSRDQGGDTQYF. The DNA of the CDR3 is TGCGCCAGCAGCCGAGACCAGGGGGGAGATACGCAGTATTTT.

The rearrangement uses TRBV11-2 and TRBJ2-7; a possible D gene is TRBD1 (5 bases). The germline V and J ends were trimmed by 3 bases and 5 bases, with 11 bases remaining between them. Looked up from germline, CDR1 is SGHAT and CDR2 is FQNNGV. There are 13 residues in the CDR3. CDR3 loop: CASSLFQGNEQYF. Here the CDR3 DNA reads TGTGCCAGCAGCTTGTTCCAGGGCAACGAGCAGTACTTC.

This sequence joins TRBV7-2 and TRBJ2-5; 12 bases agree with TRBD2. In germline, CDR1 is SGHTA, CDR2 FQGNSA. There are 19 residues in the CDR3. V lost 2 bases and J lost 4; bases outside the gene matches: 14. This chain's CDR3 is CASSLPLLAGGPVRETQYF. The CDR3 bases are TGTGCCAGCAGCTTACCCCTTCTAGCGGGAGGGCCGGTTCGAGAGACCCAGTACTTC.

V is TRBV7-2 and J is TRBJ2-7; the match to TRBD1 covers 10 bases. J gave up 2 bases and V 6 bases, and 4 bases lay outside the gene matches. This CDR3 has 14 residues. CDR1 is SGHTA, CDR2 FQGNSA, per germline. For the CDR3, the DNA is TGTGCCAGCAGGCCAGGACAGGGGGCCTACGAGCAGTACTTC. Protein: CASRPGQGAYEQYF.